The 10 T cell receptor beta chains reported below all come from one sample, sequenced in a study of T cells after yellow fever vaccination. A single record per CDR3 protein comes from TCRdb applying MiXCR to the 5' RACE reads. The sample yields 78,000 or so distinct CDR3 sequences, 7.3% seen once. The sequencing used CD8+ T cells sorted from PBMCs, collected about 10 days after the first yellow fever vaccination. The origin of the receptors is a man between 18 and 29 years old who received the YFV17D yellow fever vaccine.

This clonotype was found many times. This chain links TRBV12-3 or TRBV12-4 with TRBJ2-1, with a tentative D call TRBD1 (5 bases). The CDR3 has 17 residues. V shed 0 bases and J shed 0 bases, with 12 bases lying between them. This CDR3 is CASSLATGASSYNEQFF. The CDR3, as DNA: TGTGCCAGCAGTTTAGCTACTGGGGCGAGCTCCTACAATGAGCAGTTCTTC.

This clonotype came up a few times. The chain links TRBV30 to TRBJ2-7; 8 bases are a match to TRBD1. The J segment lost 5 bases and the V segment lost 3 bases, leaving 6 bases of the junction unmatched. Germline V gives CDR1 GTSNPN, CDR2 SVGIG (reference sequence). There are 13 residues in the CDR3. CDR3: CAWSTTGVDEQYF. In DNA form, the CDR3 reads TGTGCCTGGAGCACGACAGGGGTGGACGAGCAGTACTTC.

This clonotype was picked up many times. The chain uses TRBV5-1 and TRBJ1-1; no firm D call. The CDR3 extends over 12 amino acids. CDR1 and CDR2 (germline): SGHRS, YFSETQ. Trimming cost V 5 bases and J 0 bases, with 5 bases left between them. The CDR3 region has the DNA TGCGCCAGCAGAAAGGTGAACACTGAAGCTTTCTTT. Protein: CASRKVNTEAFF. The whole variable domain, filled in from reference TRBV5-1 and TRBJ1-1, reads KAGVTQTPRYLIKTRGQQVTLSCSPISGHRSVSWYQQTPGQGLQFLFEYFSETQRNKGNFPGRFSGRQFSNSRSEMNVSTLELGDSALYLCASRKVNTEAFFGQGTRLTVV.

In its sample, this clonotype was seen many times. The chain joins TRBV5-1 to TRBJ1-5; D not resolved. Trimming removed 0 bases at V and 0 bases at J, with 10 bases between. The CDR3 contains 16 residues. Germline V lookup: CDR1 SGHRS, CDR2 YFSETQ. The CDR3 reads CASSLDGDYSNQPQHF. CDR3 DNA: TGCGCCAGCAGCTTGGATGGGGATTATAGCAATCAGCCCCAGCATTTT. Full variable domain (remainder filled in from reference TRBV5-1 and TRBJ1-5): KAGVTQTPRYLIKTRGQQVTLSCSPISGHRSVSWYQQTPGQGLQFLFEYFSETQRNKGNFPGRFSGRQFSNSRSEMNVSTLELGDSALYLCASSLDGDYSNQPQHFGDGTRLSIL.

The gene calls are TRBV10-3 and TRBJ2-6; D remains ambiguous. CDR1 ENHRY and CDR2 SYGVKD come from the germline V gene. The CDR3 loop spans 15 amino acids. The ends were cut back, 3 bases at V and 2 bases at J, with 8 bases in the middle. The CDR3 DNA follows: TGTGCCATCAGTGATAGTTTTACTGGGGCCAACGTCCTGACTTTC. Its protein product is CAISDSFTGANVLTF.

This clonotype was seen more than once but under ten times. The CDR3 sequence is CASSLLRQGAVEAFF. CDR3 sequence (DNA): TGTGCCAGCAGCTTATTGAGACAGGGGGCAGTTGAAGCTTTCTTT. V usage is TRBV13 and J usage is TRBJ1-1; 10 positions match TRBD1. Germline trimming cut 2 bases from V and 7 bases from J; bases unmatched to any gene: 7. This CDR3 is 15 amino acids long. The germline gives CDR1 PRHDT, CDR2 FYEKMQ (reference sequence). Drawing the rest from reference TRBV13 and TRBJ1-1, the complete variable domain is AAGVIQSPRHLIKEKRETATLKCYPIPRHDTVYWYQQGPGQDPQFLISFYEKMQSDKGSIPDRFSAQQFSDYHSELNMSSLELGDSALYFCASSLLRQGAVEAFFGQGTRLTVV.

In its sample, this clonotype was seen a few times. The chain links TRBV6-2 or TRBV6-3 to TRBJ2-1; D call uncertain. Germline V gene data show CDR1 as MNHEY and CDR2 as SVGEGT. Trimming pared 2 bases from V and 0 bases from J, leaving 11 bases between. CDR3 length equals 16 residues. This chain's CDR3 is CASSYPQRSSYNEQFF. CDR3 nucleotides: TGTGCCAGCAGTTACCCGCAGAGAAGCTCCTACAATGAGCAGTTCTTC.

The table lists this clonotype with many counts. CDR3 region: CASSQDNGVSGNTIYF. CDR3 DNA sequence: TGCGCCAGCAGCCAAGATAATGGGGTGTCTGGAAACACCATATATTTT. The V and J genes are TRBV4-3 and TRBJ1-3; D gene unclear. Germline-derived CDR1 and CDR2 are LGHNA and YSLEER. This CDR3 is built from 16 residues. Trimming took 0 bases from V and 1 from J, leaving 10 bases between them.

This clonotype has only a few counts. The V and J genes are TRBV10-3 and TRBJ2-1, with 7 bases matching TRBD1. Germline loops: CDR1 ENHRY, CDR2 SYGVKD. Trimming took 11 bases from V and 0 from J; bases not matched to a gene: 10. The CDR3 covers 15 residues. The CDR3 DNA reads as TGTGCCTCCAGTGGGACAGCGAGCTCCTACAATGAGCAGTTCTTC. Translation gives CASSGTASSYNEQFF.

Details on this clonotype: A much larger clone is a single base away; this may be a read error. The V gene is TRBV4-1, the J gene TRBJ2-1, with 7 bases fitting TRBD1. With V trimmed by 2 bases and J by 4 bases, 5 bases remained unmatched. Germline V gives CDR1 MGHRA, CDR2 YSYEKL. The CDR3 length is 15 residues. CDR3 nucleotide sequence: TGCGCCAGCAGCCAATTGGTACAGGGGTACAATGAGCAGTTCTTC. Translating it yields CASSQLVQGYNEQFF.